Listed here are 25 T cell receptor beta chains from one sample, sequenced in a study of identical twins. TCRdb independently ran MiXCR on the 5' RACE reads; one entry per CDR3 protein. The data show hundreds of thousands of distinct CDR3 sequences, with roughly 7% seen just once and roughly 3.6% held by the top ten. The sample was also linked to a second study, of yellow fever vaccine responses in identical twins.

Sequences were obtained from memory (CD45RO+) T cells sorted from blood. The receptor source for this set is a young woman in good health.

The table lists this clonotype with a few counts. V usage is TRBV20-1 and J usage is TRBJ2-7; no definite D call. This CDR3 is built from 15 residues. Trimming pared 0 bases from V and 5 bases from J, leaving 17 bases between. Germline V gene data show CDR1 as DFQATT and CDR2 as SNEGSKA (reference sequence). The CDR3 spells CSARDYQTIGDEQYF. The CDR3 DNA reads as TGCAGTGCTAGAGATTACCAGACGATTGGGGACGAGCAGTACTTC.

V gene TRBV27 combines with J gene TRBJ2-1; D gene uncertain. CDR1 and CDR2 from the germline V gene are MNHEY and SMNVEV (reference sequence). The CDR3 covers 14 residues. Trimming removed 3 bases from V and 1 base from J, with 7 bases in between. CDR3 coding DNA: TGTGCCAGCAGTTTCACCCTATCCTACAATGAGCAGTTCTTC. It specifies CASSFTLSYNEQFF.

This clonotype was seen repeatedly, ten times or more. This sequence joins TRBV10-2 and TRBJ2-1; D is uncertain. This CDR3 contains 14 residues. Trimming removed 3 bases from V and 7 bases from J, with 13 bases in between. CDR1 is WSHSY and CDR2 is SAAADI in the germline V gene. The DNA for the CDR3 is TGCGCCAGCAGTGACCCCGGCCGAGGTAATGAGCAGTTCTTC. It specifies CASSDPGRGNEQFF.

This clonotype was observed a handful of times. The chain employs TRBV27 and TRBJ2-2; unclear D gene. Germline CDR1 reads MNHEY; CDR2 reads SMNVEV (reference sequence). CDR3 length: 13 residues. The V end was cut by 4 bases, the J end by 6 bases, with 9 bases between. The CDR3 DNA follows: TGTGCCAGCAGTTATAGGGTCGCCGGGGAGCTGTTTTTT. Encoded protein: CASSYRVAGELFF.

In this sample, this clonotype turned up many times. The chain has TRBV11-2 and TRBJ2-3; 13 bases fit TRBD2. Per the germline V gene, CDR1 is SGHAT and CDR2 is FQNNGV. CDR3 size: 18 residues. The trim removed 5 bases at V and 2 bases at J, leaving 10 bases unmatched. This CDR3 is CASSTGLAGAPLTDTQYF. CDR3 sequence (DNA): TGTGCCAGCAGCACCGGACTAGCGGGAGCCCCTCTCACAGATACGCAGTATTTT.

This clonotype has at least ten counts. The gene calls are TRBV7-9 and TRBJ1-1; D gene ambiguous. V gave up 1 base and J gave up 2 bases, with 17 bases separating them. Germline CDR1 is SEHNR and CDR2 is FQNEAQ (reference sequence). This CDR3 spans 17 amino acids. In nucleotides, the CDR3 is TGTGCCAGCAGCTTAGGGGCTGGAGGAGGAACTAACACTGAAGCTTTCTTT. As protein: CASSLGAGGGTNTEAFF. The full variable domain, its missing parts supplied by reference TRBV7-9 and TRBJ1-1, is DTGVSQNPRHKITKRGQNVTFRCDPISEHNRLYWYRQTLGQGPEFLTYFQNEAQLEKSRLLSDRFSAERPKGSFSTLEIQRTEQGDSAMYLCASSLGAGGGTNTEAFFGQGTRLTVV.

The genes are TRBV28 and TRBJ2-5, with D tentatively TRBD2 (5 bases). V was pared by 6 bases and J by 3 bases, with 11 bases between. From germline, CDR1 is MDHEN and CDR2 SYDVKM. The CDR3 spans 13 residues. CDR3: CASRTTGKETQYF. CDR3 DNA sequence: TGTGCCAGCAGGACCACCGGGAAAGAGACCCAGTACTTC.

The chain employs TRBV29-1 and TRBJ2-3, with a weak D call TRBD2 (6 bases). The CDR3 is 15 residues long. Trimming left V 7 bases short and J 3 bases short, with 20 bases between. Germline loops: CDR1 SQVTM, CDR2 ANQGSEA. CDR3 amino acids: CSAAGPIGGTDTQYF. CDR3 nucleotides: TGCAGCGCCGCCGGACCGATCGGAGGGACAGATACGCAGTATTTT.

This clonotype showed up just a few times. The V call is TRBV19, the J call TRBJ2-1, with TRBD1 identical over 7 bases. The CDR3 spans 14 residues. V trimming: 7 bases; J trimming: 0 bases; junction bases outside the gene matches: 3. Germline CDR1 reads LNHDA; CDR2 reads SQIVND (reference sequence). CDR3 DNA sequence: TGTGCCAGTACCCACAGGGGCTCCTACAATGAGCAGTTCTTC. Translated, it gives CASTHRGSYNEQFF.

The genes are TRBV6-5 and TRBJ1-5; D possibly corresponds to TRBD1 (5 bases). Germline CDR1 is MNHEY and CDR2 is SVGAGI. Trimming removed 2 bases from V and 5 bases from J, with 10 bases in between. The CDR3 consists of 14 residues. The CDR3 here is CASSYRRGDQPQHF. The CDR3 nucleotides read TGTGCCAGCAGTTACCGTAGAGGGGATCAGCCCCAGCATTTT.

This clonotype was seen repeatedly, ten times or more. CDR3 loop: CASSPWQGTTYNEQFF. Here the CDR3 DNA reads TGTGCCAGCTCACCGTGGCAGGGAACAACCTACAATGAGCAGTTCTTC. J is TRBJ2-1 and V is TRBV18; a possible D gene is TRBD1 (5 bases). Trimming left V 3 bases short and J 2 bases short, with 14 bases between. CDR3 length equals 16 residues. Germline V gene data show CDR1 as KGHSH and CDR2 as LQKENI.

This clonotype appeared many times. CDR3 DNA sequence: TGCAGTGCAAAGGGACTAGCGGGAGAAGGGATTCAAGAGACCCAGTACTTC. It is translated as CSAKGLAGEGIQETQYF. This chain uses TRBV20-1 with TRBJ2-5; 14 nucleotides line up with TRBD2. With 6 bases clipped from V and 2 bases from J, the junction kept 11 bases outside the gene matches. CDR3 size: 17 residues. Germline CDR1 reads DFQATT; CDR2 reads SNEGSKA (reference sequence).

This clonotype was observed a few times. The V and J genes are TRBV6-5 and TRBJ2-7, with TRBD2 identical over 7 bases. Per the germline V gene, CDR1 is MNHEY and CDR2 is SVGAGI. V shed 2 bases and J 0 bases; nucleotides not matched to a gene: 7. The CDR3 totals 16 residues. The CDR3 coding sequence is TGTGCCAGCAGTTACGGGGGGGGAATTAGCTCCTACGAGCAGTACTTC. Translation: CASSYGGGISSYEQYF.

V and J are TRBV28 and TRBJ2-1; 9 positions match TRBD2. The CDR3 extends over 15 amino acids. J lost 6 bases, V lost 7 bases, and 10 bases had no gene match. Per the germline V gene, CDR1 is MDHEN and CDR2 is SYDVKM. CDR3 sequence: CASTKAGGQFNEQFF. The CDR3 DNA sequence: TGTGCCAGCACTAAAGCGGGGGGCCAATTCAATGAGCAGTTCTTC.

There are a few counts of this clonotype. This rearrangement joins TRBV2 to TRBJ2-7; D perhaps matches TRBD1 (5 bases). The CDR3 spans 13 residues. Germline V gene sequence: CDR1 SNHLY, CDR2 FYNNEI. Trimming pared 5 bases from V and 6 bases from J, leaving 14 bases between. CDR3: CASSFIHTGEQYV. CDR3 in DNA: TGTGCCAGCAGTTTTATACATACAGGCGAGCAGTACGTC.

This clonotype was found many times. The chain joins TRBV1 to TRBJ2-2; TRBD2, the table's D call, lacks a check against the DNA. TRBV1 is a pseudogene segment. The CDR3 sequence is 19 residues long. The DNA for the CDR3 is TGCACCAGCAGCCAACGGGAGGACCCGGGACTAGCGGCCACCGGGGAGCTGTTTTTT. It yields the protein CTSSQREDPGLAATGELFF.

The J gene is TRBJ2-3, the V gene TRBV10-1; D is unresolved. The CDR3 totals 14 residues. The germline gives CDR1 WNHNN, CDR2 SYGVQD (reference sequence). V shed 5 bases and J shed 0 bases, with 9 bases lying between them. Written as DNA, the CDR3 is TGCGCCAGCAGTCTGGATTCTAGCACAGATACGCAGTATTTT. The encoded protein is CASSLDSSTDTQYF.

This clonotype has just a few counts. The chain has TRBV2 and TRBJ1-4; D remains unclear. The CDR3 contains 11 residues. CDR1 and CDR2 (germline): SNHLY, FYNNEI. V gave up 8 bases and J gave up 7 bases, with 8 bases separating them. Here the CDR3 reads CASGRSEKLFF. CDR3 in DNA: TGTGCCAGCGGCCGTAGTGAAAAACTGTTTTTT.

The table lists this clonotype with many counts. This chain links TRBV28 with TRBJ2-2, with 10 positions matching TRBD1. V shed 5 bases and J 6 bases; nucleotides not matched to a gene: 3. This CDR3 contains 14 residues. Per germline, CDR1 MDHEN and CDR2 SYDVKM. CDR3 sequence reads: CASSRQGAAGELFF. In nucleotides, the CDR3 is TGTGCCAGCAGTAGACAGGGGGCCGCCGGGGAGCTGTTTTTT. Combining the CDR3 with reference TRBV28 and TRBJ2-2 gives the whole variable domain DVKVTQSSRYLVKRTGEKVFLECVQDMDHENMFWYRQDPGLGLRLIYFSYDVKMKEKGDIPEGYSVSREKKERFSLILESASTNQTSMYLCASSRQGAAGELFFGEGSRLTVL.

The chain couples TRBV20-1 to TRBJ2-1; TRBD2 matches at 8 bases. Per the germline V gene, CDR1 is DFQATT and CDR2 is SNEGSKA (reference sequence). There are 14 residues in the CDR3. For the CDR3, the DNA is TGCAGCCAACCCCCAGCGGGGGCCCTCAATGAGCAGTTCTTC. The encoded protein is CSQPPAGALNEQFF.

This clonotype was seen many times. The V and J genes are TRBV7-9 and TRBJ2-3; TRBD1 aligns across 8 bases. CDR1 SEHNR and CDR2 FQNEAQ come from the germline V gene (reference sequence). Unmatched junction bases numbered 5, after V lost 2 bases and J lost 1 base. The CDR3 consists of 16 residues. CDR3 residues: CASSLQGALGTDTQYF. CDR3 bases: TGTGCCAGCAGCTTACAGGGGGCGTTGGGCACAGATACGCAGTATTTT. The entire variable domain, with the rest obtained from reference TRBV7-9 and TRBJ2-3, is as follows: DTGVSQNPRHKITKRGQNVTFRCDPISEHNRLYWYRQTLGQGPEFLTYFQNEAQLEKSRLLSDRFSAERPKGSFSTLEIQRTEQGDSAMYLCASSLQGALGTDTQYFGPGTRLTVL.

A note on this clonotype: Just one base apart from a much larger clone, this may be a read error. The rearrangement joins TRBV7-6 to TRBJ2-1, with 9 bases lining up with TRBD2. This CDR3 is built from 19 residues. CDR1 and CDR2 from the germline V gene are SGHVS and FNYEAQ. In DNA, the CDR3 is TGTGCCAGCAGCATAGCCCCCCGACAAGCGGGGGGATCCTACAATGAGCAGTTCTTC. Its translation: CASSIAPRQAGGSYNEQFF.

This clonotype appeared many times. The chain carries TRBV20-1 and TRBJ1-3; the D is unclear. CDR1 is DFQATT, CDR2 SNEGSKA, per germline (reference sequence). Between the trimmed V and J ends, which lost 3 bases and 2 bases, there was a span of 2 bases. The CDR3 is 11 residues long. The CDR3 sequence: CSASPGNTIYF. The DNA of the CDR3 is TGCAGTGCTAGTCCTGGAAACACCATATATTTT.

This clonotype came up a few times. This chain joins TRBV27 and TRBJ2-1; perhaps TRBD2 as D (6 bases). Germline CDR1 reads MNHEY; CDR2 reads SMNVEV (reference sequence). Trimming took off 6 bases at V and 7 bases at J, with 19 bases between the two ends. The CDR3 covers 15 residues. The CDR3 nucleotides are TGTGCCAGCAGCCCCTCGGGAGCGGTTGGGAATGAGCAGTTCTTC. As protein: CASSPSGAVGNEQFF.

The sample holds many counts of this clonotype. The rearrangement uses TRBV20-1 and TRBJ1-1; maybe TRBD1 (6 bases). The CDR3 contains 13 residues. Germline CDR1 reads DFQATT; CDR2 reads SNEGSKA (reference sequence). Trimming left V 2 bases short and J 0 bases short, with 7 bases between. The CDR3, as DNA: TGCAGTGCTAGACAGGGGTTGAACACTGAAGCTTTCTTT. Translation gives CSARQGLNTEAFF.